These 15 T cell receptor beta chains were all obtained from the same sample, sequenced in a study of blood T cell repertoires in COVID-19. This table comes from immunoSEQ multiplex PCR, and its TCRdb copy is limited to in-frame clones, with some not included. The data hold some 300,000 clones, with roughly 89% observed a single time. The sequencing input was PBMCs or T cells enriched from blood (not recorded which). These receptors were taken from a woman aged 45-59 years who had been exposed to COVID-19.

The chain employs TRBV27 and TRBJ1-4, with 8 bases identical to TRBD1. CDR1 MNHEY and CDR2 SMNVEV come from the germline V gene (reference sequence). CDR3 length: 15 residues. The ends lost 4 bases at V and 6 bases at J; junction bases unmatched: 7. The CDR3 protein is CASSSPGQGYEKLFF. CDR3 in DNA: TGTGCCAGCAGTTCCCCCGGACAGGGATATGAAAAACTGTTTTTT.

The CDR3: CASEGQVYGYTF. The CDR3 DNA sequence: TGTGCCAGTGAGGGACAGGTGTATGGCTACACCTTC. The gene calls are TRBV28 and TRBJ1-2; 8 bases map to TRBD1. With 9 bases clipped from V and 5 bases from J, the junction kept 5 bases outside the gene matches. CDR1 and CDR2 (germline): MDHEN, SYDVKM. This CDR3 spans 12 amino acids.

J is TRBJ2-1 and V is TRBV12-5; 9 bases fit TRBD1. Germline V gene sequence: CDR1 LGHNT, CDR2 FRNRAP. The CDR3 length is 17 residues. The V segment lost 1 base and the J segment 6 bases; nucleotides outside the gene matches: 10. The CDR3: CASGLDSDRGFANEQFF. The CDR3 DNA sequence: TGTGCTAGTGGTTTGGACTCGGACAGGGGCTTTGCCAATGAGCAGTTCTTC.

The V call is TRBV27, the J call TRBJ1-6, with 7 bases aligning to TRBD1. Germline values: CDR1 MNHEY, CDR2 SMNVEV (reference sequence). The CDR3 loop spans 14 amino acids. The V gene end was trimmed by 9 bases and the J gene end by 2 bases; junction bases not matched to a gene: 4. In nucleotides, the CDR3 is TGTGCCAGTAGCAGGGGGGCCTATAATTCACCCCTCCACTTT. This translates into CASSRGAYNSPLHF.

CDR3 in amino acids: CASSIQGANSPLHF. The CDR3 DNA follows: TGTGCCAGCTCAATCCAGGGGGCAAATTCACCCCTCCACTTT. This chain links TRBV18 with TRBJ1-6, with 8 bases matching TRBD1. This CDR3 contains 14 residues. With 5 bases clipped from V and 7 bases from J, the junction kept 4 bases outside the gene matches. Germline lookup yields CDR1 KGHSH and CDR2 LQKENI.

The V gene is TRBV6-1, the J gene TRBJ1-5; a weak D match, TRBD1 (5 bases). Looked up from germline, CDR1 is MNHNS and CDR2 is SASEGT. The CDR3 length is 14 residues. The V gene lost 2 bases and the J gene lost 2 bases, with 7 bases spanning the gap. The CDR3 sequence is CASSEMGRNQPQHF. The CDR3 nucleotides read TGTGCCAGCAGTGAAATGGGGCGCAATCAGCCCCAGCATTTT.

The genes are TRBV27 and TRBJ2-1, with no clear D. This CDR3 has 13 amino acids. Trimming shortened V by 11 bases and J by 8 bases, and 19 bases separated the two germline ends. Germline lookup yields CDR1 MNHEY and CDR2 SMNVEV (reference sequence). The CDR3 DNA follows: TGTGCCGCAGCGTCTGGCGTCGACTATGAGCAGTTCTTC. The encoded protein is CAAASGVDYEQFF.

The sample holds a few counts of this clone. The V and J genes are TRBV6-5 and TRBJ1-5; a possible D gene is TRBD1 (5 bases). Between the trimmed V and J ends, which lost 8 bases and 0 bases, there was a span of 11 bases. The CDR3 loop spans 14 amino acids. CDR1 and CDR2 from the germline V gene are MNHEY and SVGAGI. The CDR3 protein is CASCWDFSNQPQHF. CDR3 coding DNA: TGTGCCAGCTGTTGGGACTTTAGCAATCAGCCCCAGCATTTT.

This clone has just a few counts. The rearrangement uses TRBV28 and TRBJ2-7; tentatively, D is TRBD1 (6 bases). The ends were cut back, 6 bases at V and 5 bases at J, with 17 bases in the middle. CDR1 MDHEN and CDR2 SYDVKM come from the germline V gene. The CDR3 has 14 residues. CDR3 nucleotides: TGTGCCAGCAGCCCCGGGGTGGGACACCACGAGCAGTACTTC. Translating it yields CASSPGVGHHEQYF.

The chain uses TRBV27 and TRBJ2-3; TRBD1 aligns across 10 bases. CDR1 MNHEY and CDR2 SMNVEV come from the germline V gene (reference sequence). V lost 8 bases, J lost 3 bases, and 2 bases stayed unmatched. The CDR3 is made up of 13 amino acids. CDR3 coding DNA: TGTGCCAGCGGGACAGGGGAGACAGATACGCAGTATTTT. Protein sequence: CASGTGETDTQYF.

The J gene is TRBJ2-7, the V gene TRBV5-1; 9 bases match TRBD1. J lost 5 bases, V lost 6 bases, and 9 bases had no gene match. CDR3 length: 14 residues. Germline V lookup: CDR1 SGHRS, CDR2 YFSETQ. CDR3 residues: CASTQMDRGDEQYF. The CDR3 DNA is TGCGCCAGCACGCAGATGGACAGGGGAGACGAGCAGTACTTC.

In this sample, this clone turned up once. CDR3 sequence: CASSLARDRGGWTEAFF. The CDR3 DNA is TGTGCCAGCAGTTTAGCGCGGGACAGGGGAGGATGGACTGAAGCTTTCTTT. This chain links TRBV28 with TRBJ1-1; the match to TRBD1 covers 10 bases. J gave up 5 bases and V 2 bases, and 11 bases lay outside the gene matches. The CDR3 runs 17 residues. Germline V gene lookup returns CDR1 MDHEN and CDR2 SYDVKM.

The chain links TRBV30 to TRBJ2-7, with TRBD1 identical over 12 bases. The CDR3 runs 15 residues. Per germline, CDR1 GTSNPN and CDR2 SVGIG (reference sequence). V lost 5 bases, J lost 5 bases, and 10 bases stayed unmatched. The CDR3 DNA reads as TGTGCCTGGGACGAGATCGGGACAGGGGGCAACGAGCAGTACTTC. Its protein product is CAWDEIGTGGNEQYF.

V and J are TRBV6-6 and TRBJ1-2; TRBD1 matches at 8 bases. The CDR3 has 11 amino acids. The germline V gene encodes CDR1 MNHNY and CDR2 SVGAGI (reference sequence). V trimming: 6 bases; J trimming: 8 bases; junction bases outside the gene matches: 2. The CDR3, as DNA: TGTGCCAGCAGGACAGGGGTGGGCTACACCTTC. It is translated as CASRTGVGYTF.

The chain carries TRBV18 and TRBJ2-7, with D maybe TRBD2 (6 bases). The V gene lost 3 bases and the J gene lost 6 bases, with 12 bases spanning the gap. Germline-derived CDR1 and CDR2 are KGHSH and LQKENI. This CDR3 region has 13 residues. The CDR3 nucleotides are TGTGCCAGCTCACCCCCCCCCGGGGGCGAGCAGTACTTC. It encodes CASSPPPGGEQYF.